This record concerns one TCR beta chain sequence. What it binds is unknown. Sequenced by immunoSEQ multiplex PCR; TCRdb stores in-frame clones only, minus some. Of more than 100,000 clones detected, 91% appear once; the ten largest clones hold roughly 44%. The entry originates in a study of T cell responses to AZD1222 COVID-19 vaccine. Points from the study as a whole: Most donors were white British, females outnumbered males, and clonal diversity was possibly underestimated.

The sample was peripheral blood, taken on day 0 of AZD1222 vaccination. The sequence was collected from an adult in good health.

The CDR3 region is CASSYSGQGTETQYF. CDR3 sequence (DNA): TGTGCCAGCAGTTACTCCGGACAGGGAACAGAGACCCAGTACTTC. The V call is TRBV6-5, the J call TRBJ2-5, with 8 bases lining up with TRBD1. Losses at the gene ends were 0 bases for V and 4 bases for J; bases not matched to a gene: 4. The germline V gene has CDR1 MNHEY and CDR2 SVGAGI. CDR3 length: 15 residues.